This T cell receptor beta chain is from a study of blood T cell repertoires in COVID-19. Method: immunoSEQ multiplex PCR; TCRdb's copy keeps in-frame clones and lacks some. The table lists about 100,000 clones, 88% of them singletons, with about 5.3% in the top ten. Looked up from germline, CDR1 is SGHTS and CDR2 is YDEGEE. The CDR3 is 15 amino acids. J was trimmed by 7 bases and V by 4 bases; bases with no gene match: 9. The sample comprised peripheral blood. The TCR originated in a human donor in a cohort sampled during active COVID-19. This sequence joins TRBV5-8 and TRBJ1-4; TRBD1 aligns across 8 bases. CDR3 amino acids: CASSPARRGREKLFF. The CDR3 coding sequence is TGTGCCAGCAGCCCAGCACGCAGGGGGCGTGAAAAACTGTTTTTT.